This section outlines one T cell receptor (beta chain) sequence together with its context. Its antigen is as yet unknown. V lost 3 bases and J 5 bases, leaving 16 bases between the germline ends. The germline gives CDR1 MNHEY, CDR2 SMNVEV (reference sequence). CDR3 length: 15 residues. Treatment here: roughly 11-day PBMC culture with coronavirus spike peptide pools or control peptides (ViraFEST assay). The sample is drawn from a study of vaccination and CD4 T cells after COVID-19. The Oncomine TCR Beta short-read assay was applied to DNA of cultured CD4+ T cells. TCRdb re-called the PCR reads with MiXCR, one entry per CDR3 protein. The repertoire holds 9,900 or so distinct CDR3 sequences, with 73% as singletons. Study results and limitations: Spike mono-reactivity was found in 304 of the 307 vaccine-specific clones identified in convalescent patients.

Specimen: CD4+ T cells from blood, cultured in vitro. The receptor comes from a human donor who had recovered from COVID-19. This chain uses TRBV27 with TRBJ1-1, with D perhaps TRBD1 (5 bases). CDR3 sequence: CASSLGDLRWTEAFF. The CDR3 DNA is TGTGCCAGCAGTTTGGGGGACCTCAGATGGACTGAAGCTTTCTTT.